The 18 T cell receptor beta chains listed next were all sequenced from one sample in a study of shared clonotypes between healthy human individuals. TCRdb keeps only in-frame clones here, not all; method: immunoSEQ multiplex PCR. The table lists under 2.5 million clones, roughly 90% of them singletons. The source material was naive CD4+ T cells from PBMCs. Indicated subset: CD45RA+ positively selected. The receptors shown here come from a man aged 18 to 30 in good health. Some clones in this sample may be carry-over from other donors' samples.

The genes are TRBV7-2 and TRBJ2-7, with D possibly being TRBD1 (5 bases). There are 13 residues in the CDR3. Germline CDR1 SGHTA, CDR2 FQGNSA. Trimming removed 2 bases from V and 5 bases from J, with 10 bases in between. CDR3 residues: CASSLIRAHEQYF. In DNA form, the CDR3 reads TGTGCCAGCAGCTTAATCAGGGCCCACGAGCAGTACTTC.

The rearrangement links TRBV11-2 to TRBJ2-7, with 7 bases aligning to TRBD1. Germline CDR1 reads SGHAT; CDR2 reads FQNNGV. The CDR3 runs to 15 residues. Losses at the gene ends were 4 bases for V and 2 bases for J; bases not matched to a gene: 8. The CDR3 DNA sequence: TGTGCCAGCAGCTCAAATGCAGGGGGACCCTACGAGCAGTACTTC. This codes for CASSSNAGGPYEQYF.

The DNA for the CDR3 is TGTGCCAGCAGAATAGCGGGCCCGTCCTACGAGCAGTACTTC. Protein sequence: CASRIAGPSYEQYF. The J gene is TRBJ2-7, the V gene TRBV6-5; TRBD2 matches at 7 bases. In germline, CDR1 is MNHEY, CDR2 SVGAGI. J lost 1 base, V lost 6 bases, and 6 bases had no gene match. This CDR3 comprises 14 residues.

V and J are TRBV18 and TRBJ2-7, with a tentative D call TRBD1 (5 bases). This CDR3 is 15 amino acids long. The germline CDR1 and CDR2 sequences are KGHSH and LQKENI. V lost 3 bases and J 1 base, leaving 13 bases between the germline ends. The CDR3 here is CASSPTVTESYEQYF. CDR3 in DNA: TGTGCCAGCTCACCGACAGTCACGGAATCCTACGAGCAGTACTTC.

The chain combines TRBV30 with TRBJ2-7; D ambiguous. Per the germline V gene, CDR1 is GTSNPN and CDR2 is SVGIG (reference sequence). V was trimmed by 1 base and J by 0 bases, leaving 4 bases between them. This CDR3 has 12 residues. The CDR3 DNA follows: TGTGCCTGGAGTGCTGGCTCCTACGAGCAGTACTTC. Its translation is CAWSAGSYEQYF.

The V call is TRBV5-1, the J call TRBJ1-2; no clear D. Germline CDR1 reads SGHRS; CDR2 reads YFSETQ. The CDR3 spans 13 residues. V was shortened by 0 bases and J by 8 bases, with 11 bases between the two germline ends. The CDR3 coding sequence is TGCGCCAGCAGCTTGGGCAGCCCTTGGGGCTACACCTTC. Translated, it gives CASSLGSPWGYTF.

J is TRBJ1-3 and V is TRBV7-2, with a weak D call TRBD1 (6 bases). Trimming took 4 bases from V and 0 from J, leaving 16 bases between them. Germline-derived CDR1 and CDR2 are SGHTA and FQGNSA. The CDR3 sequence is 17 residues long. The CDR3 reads CASSSSRGVHSGNTIYF. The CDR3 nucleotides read TGTGCCAGCAGCTCGTCCAGGGGCGTCCACTCTGGAAACACCATATATTTT.

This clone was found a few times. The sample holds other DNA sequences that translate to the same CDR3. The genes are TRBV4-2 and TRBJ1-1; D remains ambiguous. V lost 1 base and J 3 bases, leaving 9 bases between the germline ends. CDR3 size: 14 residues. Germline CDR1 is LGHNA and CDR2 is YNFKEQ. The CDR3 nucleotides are TGTGCCAGCAGCCAAGTCTCCGGGGACACTGAAGCTTTCTTT. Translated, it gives CASSQVSGDTEAFF.

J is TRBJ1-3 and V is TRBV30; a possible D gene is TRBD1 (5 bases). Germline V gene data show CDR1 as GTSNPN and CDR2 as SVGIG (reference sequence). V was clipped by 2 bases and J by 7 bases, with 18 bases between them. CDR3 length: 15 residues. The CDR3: CAWSLPGGGWNTIYF. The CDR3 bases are TGTGCCTGGAGTCTCCCTGGGGGAGGCTGGAACACCATATATTTT.

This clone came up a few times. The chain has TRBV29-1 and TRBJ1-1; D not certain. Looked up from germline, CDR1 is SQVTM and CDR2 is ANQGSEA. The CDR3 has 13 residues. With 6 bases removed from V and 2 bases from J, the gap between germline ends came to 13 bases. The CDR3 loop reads CSVAKWGNTEAFF. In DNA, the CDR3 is TGCAGCGTAGCAAAATGGGGTAACACTGAAGCTTTCTTT.

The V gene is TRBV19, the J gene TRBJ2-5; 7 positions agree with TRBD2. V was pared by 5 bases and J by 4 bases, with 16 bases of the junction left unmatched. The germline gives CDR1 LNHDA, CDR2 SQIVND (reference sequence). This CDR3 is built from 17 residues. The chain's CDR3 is CASSPAERAGIVETQYF. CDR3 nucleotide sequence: TGTGCCAGTAGTCCGGCGGAACGAGCGGGGATCGTAGAGACCCAGTACTTC.

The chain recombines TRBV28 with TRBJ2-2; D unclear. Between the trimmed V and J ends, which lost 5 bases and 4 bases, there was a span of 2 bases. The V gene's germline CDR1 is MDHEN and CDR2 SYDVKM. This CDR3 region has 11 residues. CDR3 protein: CASSITGELFF. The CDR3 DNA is TGTGCCAGCAGTATCACCGGGGAGCTGTTTTTT.

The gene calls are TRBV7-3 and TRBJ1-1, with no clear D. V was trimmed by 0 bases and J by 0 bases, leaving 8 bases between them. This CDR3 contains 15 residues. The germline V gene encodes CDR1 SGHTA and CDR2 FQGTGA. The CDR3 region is CASSLTGSMNTEAFF. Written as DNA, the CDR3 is TGTGCCAGCAGCTTAACGGGGAGTATGAACACTGAAGCTTTCTTT.

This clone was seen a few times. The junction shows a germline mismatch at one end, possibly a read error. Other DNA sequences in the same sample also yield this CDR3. The CDR3, as DNA: TGTGCCAGCTCCCCACTCGGGACAGGGATGAACACTGAAGCTTTCTTT. Translated: CASSPLGTGMNTEAFF. The chain combines TRBV18 with TRBJ1-1, with 9 bases identical to TRBD1. This CDR3 has 16 amino acids. Germline V gives CDR1 KGHSH, CDR2 LQKENI.

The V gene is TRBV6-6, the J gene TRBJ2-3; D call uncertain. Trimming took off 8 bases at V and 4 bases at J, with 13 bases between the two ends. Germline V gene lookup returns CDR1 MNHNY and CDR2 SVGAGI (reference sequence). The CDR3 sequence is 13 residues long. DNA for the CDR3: TGTGCCAGCGCCACCCCGGCAGCAGATACGCAGTATTTT. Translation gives CASATPAADTQYF.

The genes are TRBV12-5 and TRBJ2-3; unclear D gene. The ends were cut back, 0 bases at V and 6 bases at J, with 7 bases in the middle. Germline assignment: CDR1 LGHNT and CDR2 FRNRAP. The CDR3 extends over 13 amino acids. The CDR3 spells CASGLVGVDTQYF. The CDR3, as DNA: TGTGCTAGTGGTTTGGTAGGCGTGGATACGCAGTATTTT.

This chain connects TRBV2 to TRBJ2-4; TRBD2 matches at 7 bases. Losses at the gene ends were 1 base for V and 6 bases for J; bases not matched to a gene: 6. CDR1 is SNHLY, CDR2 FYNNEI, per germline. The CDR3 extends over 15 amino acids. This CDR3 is CASSEGREYANIQYF. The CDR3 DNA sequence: TGTGCCAGCAGTGAAGGGCGGGAGTACGCAAACATTCAGTACTTC.

CDR3 sequence: CSVGPQNTMNTEAFF. The CDR3 DNA reads TGCAGCGTTGGCCCGCAAAATACTATGAACACTGAAGCTTTCTTT. The gene calls are TRBV29-1 and TRBJ1-1; D is ambiguous. Germline V gene lookup returns CDR1 SQVTM and CDR2 ANQGSEA. The CDR3 extends over 15 amino acids. V was shortened by 4 bases and J by 0 bases, with 15 bases between the two germline ends.